This T cell receptor beta chain was observed in a study of blood T cell repertoires in COVID-19. Study context: Italy, Spain and the United States were the sources of the convalescent and acute COVID-19 samples. In each case, the material was cDNA or gDNA derived from T cells, B-cell-depleted T cells, or PBMCs.

Original processing methods: It was from reference gene primer amplification that nucleated cell counts were estimated. Here immunoSEQ multiplex PCR was the method, and the copy in TCRdb shows in-frame clones only, minus some. Clone size and the V and J calls come from that table; the DNA yielded D and trimming. The sample lists about 190,000 clones; 84% were seen once. The CDR3 sequence is 13 residues long. The V segment lost 6 bases and the J segment 7 bases; nucleotides outside the gene matches: 6. What was sequenced was peripheral blood. The rearrangement uses TRBV12-3 or TRBV12-4 and TRBJ1-2; 9 positions agree with TRBD1. This TCR derives from a human donor in a cohort sampled during active COVID-19. CDR3 coding DNA: TGTGCCAGCAGGAGGACAGGGGCGGGTGGCTACACCTTC. Translation: CASRRTGAGGYTF.